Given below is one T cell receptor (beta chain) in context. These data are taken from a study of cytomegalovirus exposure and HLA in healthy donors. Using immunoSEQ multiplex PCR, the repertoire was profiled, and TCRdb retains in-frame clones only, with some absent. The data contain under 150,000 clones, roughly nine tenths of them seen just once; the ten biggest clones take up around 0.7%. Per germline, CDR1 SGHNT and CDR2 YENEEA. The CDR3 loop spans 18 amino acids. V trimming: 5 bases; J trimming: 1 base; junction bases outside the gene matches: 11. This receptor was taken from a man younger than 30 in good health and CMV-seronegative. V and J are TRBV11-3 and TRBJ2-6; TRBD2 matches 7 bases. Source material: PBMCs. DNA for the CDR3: TGTGCCAGCAGCCTAGGGATCGGGAGGAAATCTGGGGCCAACGTCCTGACTTTC. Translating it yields CASSLGIGRKSGANVLTF.